One and the same sample provided the 7 T cell receptor beta chains below, sequenced in a study of cytomegalovirus exposure and HLA in healthy donors. 13 Jbeta primers and 60 Vbeta primers were used for the PCR. Produced via immunoSEQ multiplex PCR; TCRdb's table is partial and in-frame only. The ten most abundant clones cover less than 1% of a sample with 200,000 to 250,000 clones. Sequencing was performed on PBMCs. The receptor set was obtained from a woman aged 30 to 39 in good health and CMV-seropositive.

The chain carries TRBV6-5 and TRBJ2-7, with TRBD1 matching over 9 bases. Germline V gene lookup returns CDR1 MNHEY and CDR2 SVGAGI. Trimming took 2 bases from V and 1 from J; bases not matched to a gene: 6. The CDR3 totals 16 residues. CDR3 coding DNA: TGTGCCAGCAGTTACGGGACTGACAGGGGGTCCTACGAGCAGTACTTC. Protein sequence: CASSYGTDRGSYEQYF.

This chain connects TRBV6-1 to TRBJ1-6, with D possibly matching TRBD1 (6 bases). The CDR3 is made up of 13 amino acids. The V gene lost 6 bases and the J gene lost 5 bases, with 8 bases spanning the gap. Looked up from germline, CDR1 is MNHNS and CDR2 is SASEGT. CDR3 residues: CASRGQNNSPLHF. As DNA, the CDR3 is TGTGCCAGCAGGGGACAAAATAATTCACCCCTCCACTTT.

The chain recombines TRBV7-8 with TRBJ2-7; tentatively, D is TRBD1 (6 bases). The CDR3 runs 14 residues. Germline V gives CDR1 SGHVS, CDR2 FQNEAQ. V shed 5 bases and J shed 1 base, with 12 bases lying between them. DNA for the CDR3: TGTGCCAGCAGCGCCCGGGACAAATCCTACGAGCAGTACTTC. Encoded protein: CASSARDKSYEQYF. The complete variable domain, with remaining parts taken from reference TRBV7-8 and TRBJ2-7, reads GAGVSQSPRYKVAKRGQDVALRCDPISGHVSLFWYQQALGQGPEFLTYFQNEAQLDKSGLPSDRFFAERPEGSVSTLKIQRTQQEDSAVYLCASSARDKSYEQYFGPGTRLTVT.

The chain links TRBV5-1 to TRBJ2-3, with 12 bases aligning to TRBD2. CDR3 length equals 18 residues. V trimming: 3 bases; J trimming: 2 bases; junction bases outside the gene matches: 10. Looked up from germline, CDR1 is SGHRS and CDR2 is YFSETQ. In DNA form, the CDR3 reads TGCGCCAGCAGCTCCCCCGGACTAGCGGGACCGGCCACAGATACGCAGTATTTT. Its protein product is CASSSPGLAGPATDTQYF.

The chain has TRBV29-1 and TRBJ2-3; 8 bases fit TRBD2. CDR1 is SQVTM and CDR2 is ANQGSEA in the germline V gene. This CDR3 has 16 residues. The junction had 9 bases not matched to a gene; V was cut back by 4 bases and J by 0 bases. CDR3 nucleotide sequence: TGCAGCGTTGTGAGCGGGGGCCCCCTTAGCACAGATACGCAGTATTTT. This translates into CSVVSGGPLSTDTQYF.

V is TRBV28 and J is TRBJ2-1; 14 nucleotides align to TRBD2. After removal of 11 bases from V and 0 bases from J, the junction contained 9 bases not matched to a gene. CDR1 and CDR2 (germline): MDHEN, SYDVKM. The CDR3 consists of 17 residues. Here the CDR3 reads CAGGLAGAGSSYNEQFF. CDR3 nucleotides: TGTGCCGGGGGACTAGCGGGAGCAGGGAGCTCCTACAATGAGCAGTTCTTC.

This rearrangement joins TRBV10-3 to TRBJ1-3; no definite D call. Germline CDR1 ENHRY, CDR2 SYGVKD. V was cut by 10 bases and J by 0 bases, with 10 bases left in between. This CDR3 region has 13 residues. DNA for the CDR3: TGTGCCACCGAGCCCTCCTCTGGAAACACCATATATTTT. Translated, it gives CATEPSSGNTIYF.